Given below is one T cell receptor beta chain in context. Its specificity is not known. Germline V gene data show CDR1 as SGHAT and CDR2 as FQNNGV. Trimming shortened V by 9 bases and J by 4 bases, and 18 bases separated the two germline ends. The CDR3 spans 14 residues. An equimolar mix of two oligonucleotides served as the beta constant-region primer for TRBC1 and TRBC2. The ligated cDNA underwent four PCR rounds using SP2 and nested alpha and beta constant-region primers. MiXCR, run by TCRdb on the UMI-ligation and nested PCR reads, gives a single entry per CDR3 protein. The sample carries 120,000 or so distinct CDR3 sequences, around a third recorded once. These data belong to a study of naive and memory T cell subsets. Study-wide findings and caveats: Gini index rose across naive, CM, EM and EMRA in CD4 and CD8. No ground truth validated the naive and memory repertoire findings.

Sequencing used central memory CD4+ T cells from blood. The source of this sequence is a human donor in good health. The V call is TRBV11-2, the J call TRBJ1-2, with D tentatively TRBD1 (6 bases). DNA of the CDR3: TGTGCCAGTTTTTCAGGGGCAGGGCTCTATGGCTACACCTTC. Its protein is CASFSGAGLYGYTF.